Listed below are T cell receptor beta chains from one sample, sequenced in a study of siplizumab effects on memory and regulatory T cells. TCRdb keeps only in-frame clones here, not all; method: immunoSEQ multiplex PCR. The sample has more than 85,000 clones; roughly nine tenths are singletons. Specimen: Tregs sorted from blood. Receptors were obtained from a human donor in good health. Each CDR3 is given with its conserved first and last residue. A D gene is named only where the DNA matches it firmly. Clone size appears in some rows only: once, few, many, or a class for an expanded clone.

d_call	v_call	clone_size	j_call	cdr3_nt	cdr3_aa
NA	TRBV6-1	NA	TRBJ2-2	TGTGCCAGCAGTGAAACCCTAGCCGGGGAGCTGTTTTTT	CASSETLAGELFF
NA	TRBV6-6	NA	TRBJ2-3	TGTGCCAGCAGTTACTCGGGATTCACAGATACGCAGTATTTT	CASSYSGFTDTQYF
NA	TRBV7-9	NA	TRBJ2-5	TGTGCCAGCAGCTTACTCCCAGGGCTCCAAGAGACCCAGTACTTC	CASSLLPGLQETQYF
NA	TRBV21-1	NA	TRBJ1-1	TGTGCCAGCAGCGGCCGGGCTCAAGCTTTCTTT	CASSGRAQAFF
NA	TRBV6-1	NA	TRBJ1-2	TGTGCCAGCAGTGATCAGCACTACTATGGCTACACCTTC	CASSDQHYYGYTF
NA	TRBV7-2	NA	TRBJ2-7	TGTGCCAGCAGCTTAGCGGTTACAGGGACTTACGAGCAGTACTTC	CASSLAVTGTYEQYF
TRBD1	TRBV18	NA	TRBJ1-6	TGTGCCAGCTCCTCAGGGGGACCCCTCCACTTT	CASSSGGPLHF
TRBD1	TRBV6-5	NA	TRBJ2-2	TGTGCCAGCAGTAAGACAGGGGGCACCGGGGAGCTGTTTTTT	CASSKTGGTGELFF
NA	TRBV9	NA	TRBJ2-5	TGTGCCAGCAGCGTAGGGATGACCCAAGAGACCCAGTACTTC	CASSVGMTQETQYF
TRBD1	TRBV27	NA	TRBJ1-1	TGTGCCAGCAGTTTAGGGACAGGGGGGACTGAAGCTTTCTTT	CASSLGTGGTEAFF
NA	TRBV2	NA	TRBJ2-5	TGTGCCAGCAGTGAATCGGAGACCCAGTACTTC	CASSESETQYF
NA	TRBV2	NA	TRBJ1-2	TGTGCCAGCAGTCGAAGGGAGTATGGCTATGGCTACACCTTC	CASSRREYGYGYTF
NA	TRBV6-5	NA	TRBJ2-7	TGTGCCAGCAGTCCAAGGACTATAGGGATGGGGGAGCAGTACTTC	CASSPRTIGMGEQYF
TRBD1	TRBV30	NA	TRBJ1-2	TGTGCCTGGAGTGAGACAGGGAAGGGCTACACCTTC	CAWSETGKGYTF
TRBD1	TRBV6-6	NA	TRBJ1-1	TGTGCCAGCAACTCTCCCCGGGACAGTCTTTCCGAAGCTTTCTTT	CASNSPRDSLSEAFF
NA	TRBV29-1	NA	TRBJ2-2	TGCAGCGTTGACTTGGACACCGGGGAGCTGTTTTTT	CSVDLDTGELFF
NA	TRBV14	NA	TRBJ2-3	TGTGCCAGCGCCTCGATAGATACGCAGTATTTT	CASASIDTQYF
TRBD1	TRBV27	NA	TRBJ1-5	TGTGCCAGCAGTCCCACGGACAGGGGGCTGGGTCAGCCCCAGCATTTT	CASSPTDRGLGQPQHF
NA	TRBV18	NA	TRBJ1-2	TGTGCCAGCTCACCCCAGGGGAGGGGCGCAAACTATGGCTACACCTTC	CASSPQGRGANYGYTF
NA	TRBV2	NA	TRBJ2-7	TGTGCCAGCAGTGAACTCGAAGGGGGGGACTTC	CASSELEGGDF
NA	TRBV30	NA	TRBJ2-7	TGTGCCTGGGGGCGGGGACACCCTTGGGAGCAGTACTTC	CAWGRGHPWEQYF
NA	TRBV9	NA	TRBJ2-2	TGTGCCAGCAGCGTGGACCTATTTATTACCACCGGGGAGCTGTTTTTT	CASSVDLFITTGELFF
TRBD2	TRBV18	NA	TRBJ2-1	TGTGCCAGCTCACCAAGAGCGGGGGTCGGCAATGAGCAGTTCTTC	CASSPRAGVGNEQFF
NA	TRBV6-1	NA	TRBJ1-1	TGTGCCAGCAGTGAACCGACGATGAACACTGAAGCTTTCTTT	CASSEPTMNTEAFF
NA	TRBV5-3	NA	TRBJ1-4	TGTGCCAGAAGCTTGAGGGGCTTTCTGGGAAAACTGTTTTTT	CARSLRGFLGKLFF
NA	TRBV5-4	NA	TRBJ1-1	TGTGCCAGCAGCTTGGTGAACACTGAAGCTTTCTTT	CASSLVNTEAFF
NA	TRBV6-5	NA	TRBJ1-1	TGTGCCAGCAAGAGGAGCCAGAACACTGAAGCTTTCTTT	CASKRSQNTEAFF
NA	TRBV19	NA	TRBJ1-5	TGTGCCAGTAGTCAAGGACAGCCCCAGCATTTT	CASSQGQPQHF
NA	TRBV10-3	once	TRBJ2-1	TGTGCCATCAGCCCCGTAGGGGACAATGAGCAGTTCTTC	CAISPVGDNEQFF
TRBD2	TRBV6-5	NA	TRBJ2-1	TGTGCCAGCAGGTTGGGACTAGCGGTCTACAATGAGCAGTTCTTC	CASRLGLAVYNEQFF
NA	TRBV5-4	NA	TRBJ1-3	TGTGCCAGCAGCTTGGGTGAGGGAAAATCTGGAAACACCATATATTTT	CASSLGEGKSGNTIYF
NA	TRBV15	NA	TRBJ1-1	TGTGCCACCAGCAGAGGGAGCGGGGGGGGTCTGAACACTGAAGCTTTCTTT	CATSRGSGGGLNTEAFF
NA	TRBV5-1	NA	TRBJ1-2	TGCGCCAGCAGCTTGGATGGCACGAACTATGGCTACACCTTC	CASSLDGTNYGYTF
NA	TRBV18	NA	TRBJ1-1	TGTGCCAGCTCCCCTCGGGGTGGGACTGAAGCTTTCTTT	CASSPRGGTEAFF
NA	TRBV18	NA	TRBJ1-5	TGTGCCAGCTCACCACAGGAAGGGAACCAGCCCCAGCATTTT	CASSPQEGNQPQHF
NA	TRBV7-3	few	TRBJ2-1	TGTGCCAGCAGCTTAGGAGGGAGGTCTAGTAATGAGCAGTTCTTC	CASSLGGRSSNEQFF
TRBD2	TRBV19	NA	TRBJ2-1	TGTGCCAGTGGGTTCCACGGCGGGGGGGCTGTAGGTGAGCAGTTCTTC	CASGFHGGGAVGEQFF
TRBD2	TRBV5-1	once	TRBJ2-7	TGCGCCAGCAGCTACCGGACTAGCGGGAGTACCGAGCAGTACTTC	CASSYRTSGSTEQYF
NA	TRBV7-7	NA	TRBJ2-1	TGTGCTAGCAGCTTAAATCCCCAGAGTATAAGTGAGCAGTTCTTC	CASSLNPQSISEQFF
NA	TRBV6-5	NA	TRBJ1-1	TGTGCCAGCAGTTACTACCCGGGACCAACGAACACTGAAGCTTTCTTT	CASSYYPGPTNTEAFF
NA	TRBV5-4	NA	TRBJ2-3	TGTGCCAGCAGCGGAGGGGGGCCTTATACGCAGTATTTT	CASSGGGPYTQYF
NA	TRBV5-6	NA	TRBJ1-6	TGTGCCAGCAGACGGCTGACAGGTCTCTCCTATAATTCACCCCTCCACTTT	CASRRLTGLSYNSPLHF
TRBD1	TRBV7-2	NA	TRBJ1-2	TGTGCCAGCACCAAAACCGGGACAGGGGGCGCCATCTATGGCTACACCTTC	CASTKTGTGGAIYGYTF
NA	TRBV19	NA	TRBJ1-4	TGTGCCAGTAGCCTTAGCGCAGGGTTGAAACTGTTTTTT	CASSLSAGLKLFF
NA	TRBV20-1	NA	TRBJ2-1	TGCAGTGCCTTCTTTTACAATGAGCAGTTCTTC	CSAFFYNEQFF
TRBD1	TRBV6-5	NA	TRBJ2-7	TGTGCCAGCAGTTTACCCGGGACAGGGAGGCAGTACTTC	CASSLPGTGRQYF
NA	TRBV4-1	NA	TRBJ2-5	TGCGCCAGCAGCCAAAGGACCGCGACACTTCCGACCATGCAGACCCAGTACTTC	CASSQRTATLPTMQTQYF
NA	TRBV5-1	NA	TRBJ2-5	TGCGCCAGCAGCTTGGAAGGGACCCAGTACTTC	CASSLEGTQYF
NA	TRBV19	NA	TRBJ2-1	TGTGCCAGTAGCTCGGACAGCTTATTCAATGAGCAGTTCTTC	CASSSDSLFNEQFF
NA	TRBV27	NA	TRBJ1-5	TGTGCCAGCAGCCTACGGGGAACGATGTCGCCCCAGCATTTT	CASSLRGTMSPQHF
NA	TRBV7-8	NA	TRBJ1-5	TGTGCCAGCAGCTTAGAGTGGAGGGGATCAAATAGCAATCAGCCCCAGCATTTT	CASSLEWRGSNSNQPQHF
TRBD2	TRBV11-2	NA	TRBJ2-5	TGTGCCAGCAGCTTAGGGGGGGGAGAGACCCAGTACTTC	CASSLGGGETQYF
NA	TRBV6-6	NA	TRBJ2-7	TGTGCCAGCAGTGGACTAAGGCGGTACTTC	CASSGLRRYF
NA	TRBV28	NA	TRBJ2-3	TGTGCCAGCAGTTCCTATCGACAGAGCGTAACTAGCACAGATACGCAGTATTTT	CASSSYRQSVTSTDTQYF
NA	TRBV27	NA	TRBJ2-5	TGTGCCAGCAGTCAACTAGCCGAGGAGACCCAGTACTTC	CASSQLAEETQYF
TRBD1	TRBV6-5	NA	TRBJ1-2	TGTGCCAGCAGTTACTCGGGACAGGGTTGGGGCTACACCTTC	CASSYSGQGWGYTF
NA	TRBV30	NA	TRBJ1-1	TGTGCCTGGAGTCGAGGGGGGAACACTGAAGCTTTCTTT	CAWSRGGNTEAFF